This T cell receptor beta chain stems from a study of blood T cell repertoires in COVID-19. At the level of the study: Whether acute or convalescent, the COVID-19 samples came from the United States, Italy and Spain. Sources were T cells, B-cell-depleted T cells, or PBMCs; the material itself was cDNA or gDNA.

CDR1 is KGHDR and CDR2 is SFDVKD in the germline V gene. This CDR3 is built from 17 residues. The V segment lost 1 base and the J segment 7 bases; nucleotides outside the gene matches: 11. Authors' data handling: Researchers report that nucleated cell counts were estimated from reference gene primer amplification. Assay used: immunoSEQ multiplex PCR; TCRdb lists only in-frame clones, some missing. D and trimming were read from the DNA, whereas the V and J calls and clone size are those reported in that table. The repertoire holds 80,000 to 100,000 clones, about 96% seen once, with around 4.7% in the top ten.

Sequenced: peripheral blood. This receptor was taken from a human donor with active COVID-19. The donor label of this sample is uncertain. The V call is TRBV24-1, the J call TRBJ2-3; 9 bases match TRBD2. The CDR3 loop is CATSDLGANSGRNTQYF. The CDR3 DNA sequence: TGTGCCACCAGTGATTTAGGAGCAAATAGCGGGAGAAATACGCAGTATTTT.